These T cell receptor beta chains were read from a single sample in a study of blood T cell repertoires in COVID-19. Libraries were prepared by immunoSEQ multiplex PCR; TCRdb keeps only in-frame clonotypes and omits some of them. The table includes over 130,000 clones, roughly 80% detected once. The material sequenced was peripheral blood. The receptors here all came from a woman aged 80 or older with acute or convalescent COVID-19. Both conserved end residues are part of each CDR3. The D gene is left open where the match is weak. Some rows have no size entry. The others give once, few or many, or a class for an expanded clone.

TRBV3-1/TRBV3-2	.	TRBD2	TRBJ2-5	CASSRTSGGKQETQYF	TGTGCCAGCAGCAGAACTAGCGGGGGGAAACAAGAGACCCAGTACTTC
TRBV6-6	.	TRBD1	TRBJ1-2	CASSYRGTGGGGYTF	TGTGCCAGCAGTTACAGGGGGACAGGGGGCGGTGGCTACACCTTC
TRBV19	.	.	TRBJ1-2	CASSIGRTAYYGYTF	TGTGCCAGTAGTATAGGAAGAACAGCCTATTATGGCTACACCTTC
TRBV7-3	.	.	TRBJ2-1	CASSSARRGGEQFF	TGTGCCAGCAGCTCCGCTCGGAGGGGGGGAGAGCAGTTCTTC
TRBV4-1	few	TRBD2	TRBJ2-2	CASSQVVGRAGTGELFF	TGCGCCAGCAGCCAAGTAGTCGGGAGGGCCGGGACCGGGGAGCTGTTTTTT
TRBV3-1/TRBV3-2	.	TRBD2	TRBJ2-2	CASTGVGGLVDGELFF	TGTGCCAGCACTGGGGTTGGGGGACTAGTAGACGGGGAGCTGTTTTTT
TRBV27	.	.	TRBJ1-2	CASRPQGYYGYTF	TGTGCCAGCAGACCTCAGGGGTACTATGGCTACACCTTC
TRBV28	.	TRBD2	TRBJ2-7	CASSFGPTSGSANEQYF	TGTGCCAGCAGTTTCGGCCCGACTAGCGGGAGCGCAAACGAGCAGTACTTC
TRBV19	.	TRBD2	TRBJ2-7	CASSPRTSGREKYSYEQYF	TGTGCCAGTAGTCCTCGGACTAGCGGGAGGGAGAAGTACTCCTACGAGCAGTACTTC
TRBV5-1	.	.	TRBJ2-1	CASSRRDGNEQFF	TGCGCCAGCTCTCGGCGGGATGGTAATGAGCAGTTCTTC
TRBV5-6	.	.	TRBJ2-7	CASSIPAGAEYEQYF	TGTGCCAGCAGCATCCCCGCTGGGGCGGAGTACGAGCAGTACTTC
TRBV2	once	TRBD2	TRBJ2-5	CASSLAGVQETQYF	TGTGCCAGCAGTTTAGCGGGAGTTCAAGAGACCCAGTACTTC
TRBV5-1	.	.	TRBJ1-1	CASSLRVDTEAFF	TGCGCCAGCAGCCTGAGAGTTGACACTGAAGCTTTCTTT
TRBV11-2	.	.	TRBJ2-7	CASSWRQRQFYEQYF	TGTGCCAGCAGCTGGAGACAGCGCCAATTCTACGAGCAGTACTTC
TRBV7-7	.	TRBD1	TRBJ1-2	CAVWDRLNYGYTF	TGTGCCGTCTGGGACAGGCTAAACTATGGCTACACCTTC
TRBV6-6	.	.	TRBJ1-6	CASSVANNSPLHF	TGTGCCAGCAGTGTGGCCAATAATTCACCCCTCCACTTT
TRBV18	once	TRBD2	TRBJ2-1	CASSPQRDGEQFF	TGTGCCAGCTCACCCCAGCGGGACGGCGAGCAGTTCTTC